These 9 T cell receptor beta chains were sequenced from one sample in a study of blood T cell repertoires in COVID-19. Data came from immunoSEQ multiplex PCR; TCRdb stores just in-frame clones and leaves some out. The repertoire has around 50,000 clones, roughly 91% of them found once; the top ten carry approximately 9.6%. Sequencing was done on a sample of peripheral blood. The receptors were gathered from a man aged 50 to 60 with active COVID-19.

This clone was detected only a few times. This rearrangement joins TRBV4-2 to TRBJ1-5; no clear D gene. The ends were cut back, 0 bases at V and 5 bases at J, with 8 bases in the middle. The length of the CDR3 is 14 residues. The germline CDR1 and CDR2 sequences are LGHNA and YNFKEQ. The CDR3 region is CASSQDGADQPQHF. The CDR3 DNA follows: TGTGCCAGCAGCCAAGATGGTGCAGATCAGCCCCAGCATTTT.

The chain joins TRBV5-5 to TRBJ2-3, with 13 bases aligning to TRBD2. CDR1 and CDR2 from the germline V gene are SGHKS and YYEKEE (reference sequence). The V segment lost 0 bases and the J segment 6 bases; nucleotides outside the gene matches: 13. The CDR3 loop spans 19 amino acids. The CDR3 protein is CASSLVVWKTSGRMDTQYF. The CDR3 DNA reads as TGTGCCAGCAGCTTGGTTGTCTGGAAGACTAGCGGGAGGATGGATACGCAGTATTTT.

The chain is built from TRBV28 and TRBJ1-2; D is uncertain. The V and J ends lost 7 bases and 4 bases respectively, with 16 bases between them. CDR3 length equals 14 residues. Germline lookup yields CDR1 MDHEN and CDR2 SYDVKM. This CDR3 is CASTTAGQLYGYTF. In DNA, the CDR3 is TGTGCCAGCACCACTGCTGGGCAGCTCTATGGCTACACCTTC.

CDR3 region: CASSGGGNQPQHF. The DNA for the CDR3 is TGTGCCAGCAGCGGGGGGGGAAATCAGCCCCAGCATTTT. This chain links TRBV25-1 with TRBJ1-5, with a tentative D call TRBD1 (5 bases). Trimming took off 6 bases at V and 4 bases at J, with 10 bases between the two ends. This CDR3 has 13 residues. The germline V gene has CDR1 MGHDK and CDR2 SYGVNS.

The chain is built from TRBV29-1 and TRBJ2-3, with 11 bases lining up with TRBD2. This CDR3 is built from 12 residues. The V gene's germline CDR1 is SQVTM and CDR2 ANQGSEA. CDR3 region: CSTSGRADTQYF. In nucleotides, the CDR3 is TGCAGTACTAGCGGGAGAGCAGATACGCAGTATTTT.

This sequence joins TRBV18 and TRBJ2-3; possibly TRBD2 for D (6 bases). Germline V gene sequence: CDR1 KGHSH, CDR2 LQKENI. The length of the CDR3 is 15 residues. The V gene lost 1 base and the J gene lost 4 bases, with 12 bases spanning the gap. The CDR3 nucleotides read TGTGCCAGCTCACCACAGGCTAGCGCCCCAGATACGCAGTATTTT. Protein product: CASSPQASAPDTQYF.

This chain links TRBV28 with TRBJ1-2, with D possibly being TRBD1 (6 bases). The germline gives CDR1 MDHEN, CDR2 SYDVKM. Between the trimmed V and J ends, which lost 6 bases and 8 bases, there was a span of 13 bases. The CDR3 runs 12 residues. Written as DNA, the CDR3 is TGTGCCAGCAGAGGACAGAGTGGCGGCTACACCTTC. Translating gives CASRGQSGGYTF.

The chain employs TRBV15 and TRBJ1-1, with TRBD1 as a possible D gene (5 bases). CDR3 length: 14 amino acids. V was shortened by 1 base and J by 1 base, with 7 bases between the two germline ends. Germline loops: CDR1 LNHNV, CDR2 YYDKDF (reference sequence). The CDR3 sequence: CATSRVGGNTEAFF. The CDR3 nucleotides are TGTGCCACCAGCAGAGTCGGGGGGAACACTGAAGCTTTCTTT.

The chain links TRBV7-3 to TRBJ2-1; 9 nucleotides match TRBD2. V lost 5 bases, J lost 5 bases, and 10 bases stayed unmatched. Germline V CDR1 and CDR2: SGHTA, FQGTGA. CDR3 length: 16 residues. This chain's CDR3 is CASSVQGAGGDNEQFF. As DNA, the CDR3 is TGTGCCAGCAGCGTTCAAGGGGCGGGAGGGGACAATGAGCAGTTCTTC.